This is a list of T cell receptor beta chains from one sample in a study of blood T cell repertoires in COVID-19. The assay was immunoSEQ multiplex PCR, and TCRdb's table has in-frame clones only and misses some. The table has 100,000 to 120,000 clones, 76% seen once. Sequencing was done on a sample of peripheral blood. These receptors were collected from a woman aged 80 or over with acute or convalescent COVID-19. CDR3s include the opening cysteine and the closing phenylalanine or tryptophan. The D gene is left open where the match is weak. Where a row states a size, it is once, few, many or the class of an expanded clone; other rows omit it.

TRBV10-1	TRBD1	TRBJ2-5	once	CASSGQGQETQYF	TGCGCCAGCAGTGGACAGGGACAAGAGACCCAGTACTTC
TRBV4-2	-	TRBJ1-6	-	CASSDDSYNSPLHF	TGTGCCAGCAGCGATGACAGTTATAATTCACCCCTCCACTTT
TRBV7-8	TRBD1	TRBJ2-5	-	CASSVGTAEETQYF	TGTGCCAGCAGCGTAGGGACAGCAGAAGAGACCCAGTACTTC
TRBV11-2	-	TRBJ1-6	-	CASSARQASGSPLHF	TGTGCCAGCAGCGCCCGACAGGCCTCCGGTTCACCCCTCCACTTT
TRBV18	TRBD1	TRBJ2-5	-	CASSPGQIQETQYF	TGTGCCAGCTCACCGGGACAGATCCAAGAGACCCAGTACTTC
TRBV18	-	TRBJ1-4	few	CASSPVATNEKLFF	TGTGCCAGCTCACCCGTTGCAACTAATGAAAAACTGTTTTTT
TRBV7-9	-	TRBJ1-4	once	CASSPPYFGRSGTNEKLFF	TGTGCCAGCAGCCCCCCGTACTTTGGGAGATCCGGGACTAATGAAAAACTGTTTTTT
TRBV4-1	-	TRBJ1-1	-	CASSQDQGRAEAFF	TGCGCCAGCAGCCAAGATCAGGGGCGGGCTGAAGCTTTCTTT
TRBV28	TRBD1	TRBJ1-4	-	CASSTGQGGNEKLFF	TGTGCCAGCAGTACAGGACAGGGGGGGAATGAAAAACTGTTTTTT
TRBV5-1	-	TRBJ2-1	-	CASSWRIEQFF	TGCGCCAGCAGCTGGAGGATCGAGCAGTTCTTC
TRBV27	-	TRBJ2-5	-	CASSLTGEVETQYF	TGTGCCAGCAGTTTAACAGGGGAGGTGGAGACCCAGTACTTC
TRBV25-1	-	TRBJ2-1	-	CASSVSGASYNEQFF	TGTGCCAGCAGTGTTTCAGGGGCCTCCTACAATGAGCAGTTCTTC
TRBV5-8	-	TRBJ1-4	-	CASSDAGEPNEKLFF	TGTGCCAGCAGCGACGCAGGGGAGCCTAATGAAAAACTGTTTTTT
TRBV5-1	TRBD2	TRBJ2-1	-	CASSPGGGPSYNEQFF	TGCGCCAGCAGCCCGGGAGGGGGGCCCTCCTACAATGAGCAGTTCTTC
TRBV30	-	TRBJ1-1	-	CAWRLRPGSSDTEAFF	TGTGCCTGGAGACTCCGGCCCGGGAGTTCGGACACTGAAGCTTTCTTT
TRBV2	-	TRBJ1-2	-	CATWDTAMYGYTF	TGTGCCACCTGGGACACCGCGATGTATGGCTACACCTTC
TRBV5-1	-	TRBJ1-2	-	CASSTRSRDYGYTF	TGCGCCAGCAGCACGAGGAGCCGGGACTATGGCTACACCTTC
TRBV6-1	-	TRBJ1-3	-	CASSEVGNTIYF	TGTGCCAGCAGTGAAGTCGGGAACACCATATATTTT
TRBV6-6	-	TRBJ1-4	once	CASSYSGGGNEKLFF	TGTGCCAGCAGTTACTCAGGGGGTGGTAATGAAAAACTGTTTTTT
TRBV5-1	TRBD1	TRBJ2-1	-	CASSSGQGNEQFF	TGCGCCAGCAGCTCGGGACAGGGGAATGAGCAGTTCTTC
TRBV7-2	-	TRBJ2-5	-	CASSTWTIETQYF	TGTGCCAGCAGCACCTGGACAATCGAGACCCAGTACTTC
TRBV4-1	-	TRBJ1-2	once	CASSQGRQDYGYTF	TGCGCCAGCAGCCAAGGGCGACAGGACTATGGCTACACCTTC
TRBV28	-	TRBJ1-1	-	CASSPGGVRNTEAFF	TGTGCCAGCAGTCCTGGAGGGGTGCGGAACACTGAAGCTTTCTTT
TRBV19	-	TRBJ1-3	-	CASNSIPSGNTIYF	TGTGCCAGTAACAGCATTCCCTCTGGAAACACCATATATTTT
TRBV5-1	-	TRBJ2-7	-	CASSPTTDHYEQYF	TGCGCCAGCAGCCCCACGACAGATCACTACGAGCAGTACTTC
TRBV5-1	TRBD1	TRBJ1-3	-	CASSSTGAGNTIYF	TGCGCCAGCAGCTCGACAGGGGCTGGAAACACCATATATTTT
TRBV21-1	-	TRBJ1-6	-	CASPPRRAYNSPLHF	TGTGCCAGCCCCCCTCGGAGGGCCTATAATTCACCCCTCCACTTT
TRBV11-2	TRBD1	TRBJ2-3	-	CASSPGGGQGPDTQYF	TGTGCCAGCAGCCCCGGGGGGGGACAGGGGCCAGATACGCAGTATTTT
TRBV30	-	TRBJ2-1	-	CAVSGYNEQFF	TGTGCCGTATCGGGGTACAATGAGCAGTTCTTC
TRBV10-1	TRBD2	TRBJ2-5	-	CASSLSGRETQYF	TGCGCCAGCAGCTTGAGCGGGAGGGAGACCCAGTACTTC
TRBV30	-	TRBJ1-1	-	CAFTLNTEAFF	TGTGCCTTCACACTAAACACTGAAGCTTTCTTT
TRBV27	-	TRBJ1-6	-	CASRPGWSSYNSPLHF	TGTGCCAGCAGGCCGGGGTGGAGCTCCTATAATTCACCCCTCCACTTT
TRBV3-1/TRBV3-2	-	TRBJ2-2	-	CASSQEGAGTGELFF	TGTGCCAGCAGCCAGGAGGGGGCTGGCACCGGGGAGCTGTTTTTT
TRBV7-2	TRBD2	TRBJ2-7	few	CASSSTSGPAEQYF	TGTGCCAGCAGCTCGACTAGCGGGCCGGCCGAGCAGTACTTC
TRBV12-5	-	TRBJ1-2	-	CASGLALTAAANYGYTF	TGTGCTAGTGGTTTGGCCCTAACGGCGGCAGCTAACTATGGCTACACCTTC
TRBV6-5	TRBD1	TRBJ2-3	-	CANGQEGLIDTQYF	TGTGCCAACGGACAGGAAGGCCTAATAGATACGCAGTATTTT
TRBV29-1	TRBD1	TRBJ2-1	-	CSLRGRPRDRGGNEQFF	TGCAGCCTAAGAGGGAGACCCCGGGACAGGGGGGGCAATGAGCAGTTCTTC
TRBV7-2	-	TRBJ1-1	-	CASSLGPGQNTEAFF	TGTGCCAGCAGCTTAGGACCGGGACAGAACACTGAAGCTTTCTTT
TRBV5-8	TRBD1	TRBJ1-4	-	CASSSTGSDEKLFF	TGTGCCAGCAGTTCGACAGGGTCGGATGAAAAACTGTTTTTT
TRBV19	TRBD1	TRBJ1-3	-	CASSRGQGNAGNTIYF	TGTGCCAGTAGCCGGGGACAGGGAAACGCTGGAAACACCATATATTTT
TRBV4-1	TRBD1	TRBJ1-1	-	CASSLDNVGQVRVGNTEAFF	TGCGCCAGCAGCCTAGATAATGTCGGACAGGTAAGGGTCGGGAACACTGAAGCTTTCTTT
TRBV7-2	TRBD1	TRBJ1-2	-	CASSLGQGVSTIGYTF	TGTGCCAGCAGCTTGGGACAGGGGGTTTCAACTATTGGCTACACCTTC
TRBV6-1	TRBD1	TRBJ1-5	-	CASSEGRGLGPQHF	TGTGCCAGCAGTGAAGGTAGGGGGCTTGGGCCCCAGCATTTT
TRBV30	TRBD1	TRBJ1-5	-	CAWSGQGDNQPQHF	TGTGCCTGGAGCGGACAGGGGGACAATCAGCCCCAGCATTTT
TRBV6-1	TRBD2	TRBJ2-7	-	CASSEGAGGNEQYF	TGTGCCAGCAGTGAAGGAGCGGGAGGCAACGAGCAGTACTTC
TRBV5-4	TRBD2	TRBJ2-2	once	CASSLGGLAGDAGELFF	TGTGCCAGCAGCTTGGGGGGACTAGCGGGAGACGCCGGGGAGCTGTTTTTT
TRBV4-3	-	TRBJ1-3	few	CASSQVTGTSGNTIYF	TGCGCCAGCAGCCAAGTTACAGGGACCTCTGGAAACACCATATATTTT
TRBV6-2/TRBV6-3	TRBD1	TRBJ1-3	once	CASSHTGVSGNTIYF	TGTGCCAGCAGTCACACAGGGGTCTCTGGAAACACCATATATTTT
TRBV5-1	TRBD1	TRBJ1-1	once	CASSLRSGGEAFF	TGCGCCAGCAGCTTGAGGTCAGGGGGTGAAGCTTTCTTT
TRBV6-5	-	TRBJ1-5	-	CASSPQVLFNQPQHF	TGTGCCAGCAGCCCCCAGGTGCTCTTTAATCAGCCCCAGCATTTT
TRBV19	-	TRBJ1-1	-	CASRLRPGLNTEAFF	TGTGCCAGTAGACTGAGGCCTGGGTTGAACACTGAAGCTTTCTTT
TRBV5-1	TRBD2	TRBJ2-5	-	CASSLYGGLEETQYF	TGCGCCAGCAGCTTGTACGGGGGGTTGGAAGAGACCCAGTACTTC
TRBV5-1	TRBD2	TRBJ2-3	-	CASSLAPSGSSGTDTQYF	TGCGCCAGCAGCTTGGCTCCTAGCGGGAGCTCGGGCACAGATACGCAGTATTTT
TRBV3-1/TRBV3-2	TRBD2	TRBJ2-3	-	CASSWGGKTDTQYF	TGTGCCAGCAGCTGGGGGGGGAAAACAGATACGCAGTATTTT
TRBV11-1	TRBD2	TRBJ2-1	-	CASSLVGGGADEQFF	TGTGCCAGCAGCTTAGTCGGCGGGGGGGCGGATGAGCAGTTCTTC